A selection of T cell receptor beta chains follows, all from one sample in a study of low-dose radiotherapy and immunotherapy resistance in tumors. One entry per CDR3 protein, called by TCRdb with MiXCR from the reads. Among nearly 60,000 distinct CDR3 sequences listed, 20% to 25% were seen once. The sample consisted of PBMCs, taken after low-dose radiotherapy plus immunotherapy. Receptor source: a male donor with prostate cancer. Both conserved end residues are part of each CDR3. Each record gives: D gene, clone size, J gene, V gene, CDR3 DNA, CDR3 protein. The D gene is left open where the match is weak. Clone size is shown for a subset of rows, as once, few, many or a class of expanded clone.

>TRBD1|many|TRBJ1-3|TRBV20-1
TGCAGTGCCAGACAGGGGGTCGGAAACACCATATATTTT
CSARQGVGNTIYF
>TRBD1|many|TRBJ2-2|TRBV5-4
TGTGCCAGCAGCTTTGGGACAGGGTCAAACGGGGAGCTGTTTTTT
CASSFGTGSNGELFF
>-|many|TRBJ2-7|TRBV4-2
TGTGCCAGCAGCCAAGATCCGGTCTACGAGCAGTACTTC
CASSQDPVYEQYF
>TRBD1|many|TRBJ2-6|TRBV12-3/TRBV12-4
TGTGCCAGCAGTTTAGGACAGGGGAACTCTGGGGCCAACGTCCTGACTTTC
CASSLGQGNSGANVLTF
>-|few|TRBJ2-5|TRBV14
TGTGCCAGCAGCCGCTTCCTAGAGACCCAGTACTTC
CASSRFLETQYF
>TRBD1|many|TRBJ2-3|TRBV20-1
TGCAGTGTCCACAGGGGGCAGGGCACAGATACGCAGTATTTT
CSVHRGQGTDTQYF
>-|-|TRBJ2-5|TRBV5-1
TGCGCCAGCAGCCGCGGACCGAGCCAAGAGACCCAGTACTTC
CASSRGPSQETQYF
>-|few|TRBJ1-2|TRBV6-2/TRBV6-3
TGTGCTACCACCGTTGCAGGAACGAACTATGGCTACACCTTC
CATTVAGTNYGYTF
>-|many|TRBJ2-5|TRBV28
TGTGCCAGCAGTTTTGACTTAAAAGAGACCCAGTACTTC
CASSFDLKETQYF
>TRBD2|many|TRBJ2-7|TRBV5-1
TGCGCCAGCAGCCCGACTAGCTACCTCTACGAGCAGTACTTC
CASSPTSYLYEQYF
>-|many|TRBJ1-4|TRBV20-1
TGCAGTGCTAGGATGATGGGTTCAGAAAAACTGTTTTTT
CSARMMGSEKLFF
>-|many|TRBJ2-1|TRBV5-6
TGTGCCAGCAGCACGTCCCGGGGAGGACGCAATGAGCAGTTCTTC
CASSTSRGGRNEQFF
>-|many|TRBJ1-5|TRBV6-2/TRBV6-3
TGTGCCAGCAGTTACTCGAAGGTGGCGGGCAATCAGCCCCAGCATTTT
CASSYSKVAGNQPQHF
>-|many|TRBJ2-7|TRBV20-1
TGCAGTGCGCTTGGGGTCTACGAGCAGTACTTC
CSALGVYEQYF
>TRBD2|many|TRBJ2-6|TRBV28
TGTGCCAGCACCGGACTAGCGGGGCGCTCTGGGGCCAACGTCCTGACTTTC
CASTGLAGRSGANVLTF
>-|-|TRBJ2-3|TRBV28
TGTGCCAGCAGTTTAGGGCTAGCTGCGTTAGGTACGCAGTATTTT
CASSLGLAALGTQYF
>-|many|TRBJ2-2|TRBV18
TGTGCCAGCTCAGCTCAGCCCCCTGACACCGGGGAGCTGTTTTTT
CASSAQPPDTGELFF
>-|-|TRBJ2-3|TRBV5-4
TGTGCCAGCAGCTTGGGGGGGACAGATACGCAGTATTTT
CASSLGGTDTQYF
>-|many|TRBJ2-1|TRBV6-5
TGTGCCAGCAGTCAACGACAGGAGCCCACCTACAATGAGCAGTTCTTC
CASSQRQEPTYNEQFF
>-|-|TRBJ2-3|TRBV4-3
TGCGCCAGCAGCCAACAGCCTATCAGAGCAGATACGCAGTATTTT
CASSQQPIRADTQYF
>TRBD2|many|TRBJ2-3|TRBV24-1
TGTGCCACCAGCGTCGGGGGGGCAGCAGATACGCAGTATTTT
CATSVGGAADTQYF